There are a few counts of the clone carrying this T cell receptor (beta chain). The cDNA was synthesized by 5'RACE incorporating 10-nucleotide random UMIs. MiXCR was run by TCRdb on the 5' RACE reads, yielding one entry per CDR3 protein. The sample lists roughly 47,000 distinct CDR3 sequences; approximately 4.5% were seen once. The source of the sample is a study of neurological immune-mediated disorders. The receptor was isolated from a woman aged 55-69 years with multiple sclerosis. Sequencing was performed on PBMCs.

CDR3 nucleotides: TGTGCCAGCACGAGACAGGGGGCCGACACTGAAGCTTTCTTT. Protein product: CASTRQGADTEAFF. This chain links TRBV6-6 with TRBJ1-1; TRBD1 matches 10 bases. Trimming took 7 bases from V and 3 from J; bases not matched to a gene: 5. CDR1 and CDR2 from the germline V gene are MNHNY and SVGAGI (reference sequence). The CDR3 contains 14 residues.